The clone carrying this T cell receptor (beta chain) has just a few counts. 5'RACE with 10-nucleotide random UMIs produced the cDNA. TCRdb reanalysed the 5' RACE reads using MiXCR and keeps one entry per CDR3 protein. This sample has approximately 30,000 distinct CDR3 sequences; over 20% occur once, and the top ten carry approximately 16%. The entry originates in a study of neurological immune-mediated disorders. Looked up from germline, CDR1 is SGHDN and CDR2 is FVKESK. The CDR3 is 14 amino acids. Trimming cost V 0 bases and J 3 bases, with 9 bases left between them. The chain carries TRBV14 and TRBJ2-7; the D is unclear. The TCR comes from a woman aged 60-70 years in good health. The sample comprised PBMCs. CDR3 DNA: TGTGCCAGCAGCCAAGATCGCGTGATCTACGAGCAGTACTTC. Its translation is CASSQDRVIYEQYF.